This T cell receptor (beta chain) was observed in a study of sequential checkpoint blockade in melanoma. Looking at the study overall: DNA from 90 to 100 pretreatment tumor samples underwent TCRβ immunosequencing. After nivolumab or ipilimumab alone, approximately 22 patients had week-13 rebiopsies.

With 7 bases clipped from V and 0 bases from J, the junction kept 5 bases outside the gene matches. The CDR3 has 14 residues. Concerning this clone: Its specificity is unknown.

Here immunoSEQ multiplex PCR was the method, and the copy in TCRdb shows in-frame clones only, minus some. This sample has about 1,400 clones, with about a fifth found just once. Study conclusions and caveats: Clinical benefit was about 30 times likelier when tumor T-cell fraction and clonality increased.

Treatment specified: randomized to nivolumab then ipilimumab (arm A) or the reverse (arm B). No patient had prior DNA-damaging chemotherapy. The sequence came from a human donor with melanoma. The V and J genes are TRBV6-7 and TRBJ2-7, with 8 nucleotides matching TRBD2. TRBV6-7 is filed as an ORF, its function uncertain. The sequencing here drew on tumor tissue (inferred from file names), taken from a patient given nivolumab and ipilimumab in sequence. The CDR3 here is CASTGRGDSYEQYF. CDR3 nucleotide sequence: TGTGCCAGCACCGGGCGGGGGGACTCCTACGAGCAGTACTTC.